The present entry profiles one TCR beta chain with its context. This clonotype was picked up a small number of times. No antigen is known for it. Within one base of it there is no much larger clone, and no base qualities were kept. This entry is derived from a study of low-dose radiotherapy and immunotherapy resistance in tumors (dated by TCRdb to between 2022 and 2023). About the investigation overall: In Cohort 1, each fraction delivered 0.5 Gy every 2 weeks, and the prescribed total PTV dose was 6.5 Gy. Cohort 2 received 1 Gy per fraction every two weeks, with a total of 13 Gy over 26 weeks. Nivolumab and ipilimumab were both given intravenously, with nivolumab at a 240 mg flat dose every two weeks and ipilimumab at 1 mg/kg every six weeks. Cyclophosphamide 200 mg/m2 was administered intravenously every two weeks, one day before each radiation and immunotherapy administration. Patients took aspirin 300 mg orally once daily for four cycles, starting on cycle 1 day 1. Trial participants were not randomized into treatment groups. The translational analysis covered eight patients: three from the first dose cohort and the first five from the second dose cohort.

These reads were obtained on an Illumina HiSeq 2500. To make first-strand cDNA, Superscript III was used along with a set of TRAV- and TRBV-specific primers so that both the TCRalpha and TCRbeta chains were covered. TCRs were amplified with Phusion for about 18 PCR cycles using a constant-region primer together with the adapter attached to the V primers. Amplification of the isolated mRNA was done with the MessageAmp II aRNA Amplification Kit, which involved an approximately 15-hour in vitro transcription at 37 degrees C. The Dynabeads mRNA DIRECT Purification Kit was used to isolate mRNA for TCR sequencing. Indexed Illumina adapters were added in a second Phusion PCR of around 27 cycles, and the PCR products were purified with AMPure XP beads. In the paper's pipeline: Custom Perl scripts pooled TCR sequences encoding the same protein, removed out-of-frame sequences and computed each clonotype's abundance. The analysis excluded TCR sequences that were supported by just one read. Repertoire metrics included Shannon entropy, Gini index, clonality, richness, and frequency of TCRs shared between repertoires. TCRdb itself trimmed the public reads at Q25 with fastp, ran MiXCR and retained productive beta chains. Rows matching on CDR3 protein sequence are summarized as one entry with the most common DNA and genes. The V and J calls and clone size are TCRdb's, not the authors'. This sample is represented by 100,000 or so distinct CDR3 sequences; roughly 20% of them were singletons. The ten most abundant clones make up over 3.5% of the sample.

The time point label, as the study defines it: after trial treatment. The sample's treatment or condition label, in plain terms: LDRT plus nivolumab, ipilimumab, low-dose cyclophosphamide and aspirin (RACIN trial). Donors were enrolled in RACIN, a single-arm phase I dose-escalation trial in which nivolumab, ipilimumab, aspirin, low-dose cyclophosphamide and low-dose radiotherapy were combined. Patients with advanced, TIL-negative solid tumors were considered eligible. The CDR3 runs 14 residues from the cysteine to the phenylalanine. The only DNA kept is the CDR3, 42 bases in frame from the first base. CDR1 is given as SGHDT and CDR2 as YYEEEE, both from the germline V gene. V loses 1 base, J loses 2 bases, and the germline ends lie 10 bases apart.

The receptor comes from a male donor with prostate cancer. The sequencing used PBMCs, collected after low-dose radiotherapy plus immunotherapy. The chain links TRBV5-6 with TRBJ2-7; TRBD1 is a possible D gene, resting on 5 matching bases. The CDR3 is CASSLHGQTYEQYF. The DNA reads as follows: TGTGCCAGCAGCTTGCACGGACAAACCTACGAGCAGTACTTC.